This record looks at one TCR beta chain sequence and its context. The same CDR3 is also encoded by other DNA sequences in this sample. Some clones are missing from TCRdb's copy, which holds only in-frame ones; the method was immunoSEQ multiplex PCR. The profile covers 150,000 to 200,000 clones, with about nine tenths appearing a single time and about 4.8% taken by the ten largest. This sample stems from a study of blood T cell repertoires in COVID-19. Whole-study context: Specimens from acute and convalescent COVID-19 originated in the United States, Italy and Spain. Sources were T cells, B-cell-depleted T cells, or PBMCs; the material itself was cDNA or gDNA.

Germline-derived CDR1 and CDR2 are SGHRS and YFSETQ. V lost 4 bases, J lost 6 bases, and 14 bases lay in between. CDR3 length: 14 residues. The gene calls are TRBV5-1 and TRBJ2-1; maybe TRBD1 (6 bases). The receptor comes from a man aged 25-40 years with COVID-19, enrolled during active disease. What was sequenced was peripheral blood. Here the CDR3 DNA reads TGCGCCAGCAGCCGGGCCGGGACACTCAATGAGCAGTTCTTC. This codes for CASSRAGTLNEQFF.